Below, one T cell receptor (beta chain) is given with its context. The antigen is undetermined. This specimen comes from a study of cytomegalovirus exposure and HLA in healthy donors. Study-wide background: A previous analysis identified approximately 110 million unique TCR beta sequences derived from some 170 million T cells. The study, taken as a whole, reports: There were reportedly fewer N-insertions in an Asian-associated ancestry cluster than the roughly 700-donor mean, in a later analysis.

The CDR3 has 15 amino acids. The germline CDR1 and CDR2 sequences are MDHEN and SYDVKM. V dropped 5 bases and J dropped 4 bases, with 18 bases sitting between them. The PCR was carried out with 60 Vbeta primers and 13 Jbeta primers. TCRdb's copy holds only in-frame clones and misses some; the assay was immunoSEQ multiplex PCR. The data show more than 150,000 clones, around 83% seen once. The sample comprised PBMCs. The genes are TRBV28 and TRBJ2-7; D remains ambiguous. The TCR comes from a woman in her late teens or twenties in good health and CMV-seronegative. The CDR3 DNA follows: TGTGCCAGCAGTCAATTACGGTCGCCCCCTTACGAGCAGTACTTC. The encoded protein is CASSQLRSPPYEQYF. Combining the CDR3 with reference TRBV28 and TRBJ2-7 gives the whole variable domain DVKVTQSSRYLVKRTGEKVFLECVQDMDHENMFWYRQDPGLGLRLIYFSYDVKMKEKGDIPEGYSVSREKKERFSLILESASTNQTSMYLCASSQLRSPPYEQYFGPGTRLTVT.